This T cell receptor beta chain comes out of a study of blood T cell repertoires in COVID-19. Study-level background: The study drew acute and convalescent COVID-19 samples from the United States, Italy and Spain. Sample material is recorded as cDNA or gDNA derived from T cells, B-cell-depleted T cells, or PBMCs.

This clone came up a few times. Trimming removed 5 bases from V and 9 bases from J; junction bases left unmatched: 6. Germline values: CDR1 SEHNR, CDR2 FQNEAQ (reference sequence). CDR3 size: 15 residues. Original data processing: Estimation of nucleated cell counts relied on the amplification of reference gene primers. Measured with immunoSEQ multiplex PCR; TCRdb has only the in-frame clones, and not every one. The D gene and trimming were derived from the DNA, and the V and J assignments and clone size from that table. The sample holds some 250,000 clones, 65% to 90% seen once. The material sequenced was peripheral blood. The clonotype was recovered from a woman aged 55 to 70 with active or convalescent COVID-19. The V call is TRBV7-9, the J call TRBJ1-6, with 11 bases fitting TRBD1. Written as DNA, the CDR3 is TGTGCCAGCAGCCCCGGACAGGGGGCATTTTCACCCCTCCACTTT. Translating gives CASSPGQGAFSPLHF.